Listed below are T cell receptor beta chains from one sample, sequenced in a study of response to subunit inactivated influenza vaccine. TCRdb recomputed calls from the RT-PCR reads with MiXCR, one row per CDR3 protein. The sample carries fewer than 700,000 distinct CDR3 sequences, 10% to 15% recorded once. The specimen was PBMCs from blood, collected 40 to 50 days after vaccination. Receptors originate from a man aged 45-65 years who received an inactivated influenza vaccine. Each CDR3 is given with its conserved first and last residue. A D gene is named only where the DNA matches it firmly. Clone size, where shown, is once, few, many, or a class for clones that have expanded.

CASSFLIGEGPAFF	TGTGCCAGCAGTTTTCTCATCGGGGAAGGGCCGGCTTTCTTT	TRBJ1-1	few	TRBV28	-
CASSLNTGPTEAFF	TGTGCCAGCAGTCTAAACACAGGGCCCACTGAAGCTTTCTTT	TRBJ1-1	many	TRBV12-3/TRBV12-4	-
CASSLGPNAPTDTQYF	TGTGCCAGCAGCTTAGGTCCAAACGCTCCCACAGATACGCAGTATTTT	TRBJ2-3	few	TRBV7-9	-
CASSPDRGKGGYTF	TGTGCCAGCAGCCCCGACAGGGGTAAGGGTGGCTACACCTTC	TRBJ1-2	many	TRBV7-2	TRBD1
CASSTDRDPARAFF	TGTGCCAGCAGTACAGACAGGGACCCAGCTCGAGCTTTCTTT	TRBJ1-1	once	TRBV27	TRBD1
CSGGGGGAYYEQYF	TGCAGTGGTGGAGGCGGGGGGGCCTACTACGAGCAGTACTTC	TRBJ2-7	few	TRBV20-1	TRBD2
CASSQGSEVYEQYF	TGCGCCAGCAGCCAAGGTTCAGAGGTTTACGAGCAGTACTTC	TRBJ2-7	-	TRBV4-1	-
CASSPTPIFDTQYF	TGTGCCAGCAGCCCGACACCAATTTTTGATACGCAGTATTTT	TRBJ2-3	-	TRBV7-2	-
CASSSEGLSTGELFF	TGTGCCAGCAGCTCCGAAGGGTTAAGCACCGGGGAGCTGTTTTTT	TRBJ2-2	few	TRBV7-2	-
CASSQDLTHYGDTGELFF	TGTGCCAGCAGCCAAGATCTAACACATTATGGGGACACCGGGGAGCTGTTTTTT	TRBJ2-2	many	TRBV4-2	-
CASSPLTGQFSNQPQHF	TGTGCCAGCAGTCCTCTCACAGGACAGTTTAGCAATCAGCCCCAGCATTTT	TRBJ1-5	-	TRBV6-1	-
CASSQGTPREETQYF	TGCGCCAGCAGCCAGGGAACCCCTAGGGAAGAGACCCAGTACTTC	TRBJ2-5	once	TRBV4-1	-
CATSRDTFLYEQYF	TGTGCCACCAGCAGAGATACGTTCCTCTACGAGCAGTACTTC	TRBJ2-7	-	TRBV15	-
CASSRTGNYGYTF	TGTGCCAGCAGCCGGACAGGGAACTATGGCTACACCTTC	TRBJ1-2	many	TRBV12-3/TRBV12-4	TRBD1
CAWSVHGNYGYTF	TGTGCCTGGAGTGTACATGGGAACTATGGCTACACCTTC	TRBJ1-2	-	TRBV30	-
CASKADPFLDSGANVLTF	TGTGCCAGCAAGGCAGATCCTTTTCTTGACTCTGGGGCCAACGTCCTGACTTTC	TRBJ2-6	few	TRBV6-1	-
CASSVATGENYGYTF	TGTGCCAGCAGCGTAGCCACAGGAGAGAACTATGGCTACACCTTC	TRBJ1-2	few	TRBV9	-
CASSLEVTFGEAFF	TGCGCCAGCAGCTTGGAGGTCACGTTCGGTGAAGCTTTCTTT	TRBJ1-1	few	TRBV5-1	-
CSARRRRGADTQYF	TGCAGTGCTAGGAGGAGGAGGGGGGCAGATACGCAGTATTTT	TRBJ2-3	few	TRBV20-1	-
CSATGGYGYTF	TGCAGTGCTACAGGGGGATACGGCTACACCTTC	TRBJ1-2	few	TRBV20-1	TRBD1
CASSSLWDRTYEQYF	TGTGCCAGCAGCTCCCTCTGGGACAGAACCTACGAGCAGTACTTC	TRBJ2-7	-	TRBV7-2	TRBD1
CASSPARDNSPLHF	TGTGCCAGCAGCCCGGCCAGGGATAATTCACCCCTCCACTTT	TRBJ1-6	-	TRBV3-1	-
CSVGTSAYNEQFF	TGCAGCGTTGGCACTAGCGCCTACAATGAGCAGTTCTTC	TRBJ2-1	-	TRBV29-1	TRBD2
CSARTDRESSGNTIYF	TGCAGTGCTAGGACGGACAGAGAAAGCTCTGGAAACACCATATATTTT	TRBJ1-3	-	TRBV20-1	-
CASSYGQGLRGNQPQHF	TGTGCCAGCAGCTATGGACAGGGTTTGAGAGGCAATCAGCCCCAGCATTTT	TRBJ1-5	few	TRBV12-3/TRBV12-4	TRBD1
CASSRGTSGSSYNEQFF	TGTGCCAGCAGCCGTGGGACTAGCGGGAGCTCCTATAATGAGCAGTTCTTC	TRBJ2-1	-	TRBV11-2	TRBD2
CASSTEAGRTGELFF	TGTGCCAGCAGCACCGAGGCTGGGAGAACCGGGGAGCTGTTTTTT	TRBJ2-2	many	TRBV7-2	-
CASSSEGAPNTGELFF	TGCGCCAGCAGCTCCGAGGGGGCCCCGAACACCGGGGAGCTGTTTTTT	TRBJ2-2	-	TRBV5-1	TRBD1
CATSRDPGPDTQYF	TGTGCCACCAGCAGAGATCCGGGTCCAGATACGCAGTATTTT	TRBJ2-3	-	TRBV15	-
CASSQGGPPGRYNSPLHF	TGCGCCAGCAGCCAAGGAGGCCCACCGGGACGATATAATTCACCCCTCCACTTT	TRBJ1-6	-	TRBV4-1	-
CASSPGWTRLGEGHTGELFF	TGCGCCAGCAGTCCGGGCTGGACGAGGCTCGGGGAAGGACACACCGGGGAGCTGTTTTTT	TRBJ2-2	few	TRBV5-1	-
CASSLGQKKTQYF	TGCGCCAGCAGCTTGGGACAGAAGAAGACCCAGTACTTC	TRBJ2-5	few	TRBV5-1	-
CASRGQAQETQYF	TGTGCCAGCAGGGGACAGGCGCAAGAGACCCAGTACTTC	TRBJ2-5	-	TRBV2	TRBD1
CASSGLAGGHNEQFF	TGCGCCAGCAGCGGGCTAGCGGGAGGGCACAATGAGCAGTTCTTC	TRBJ2-1	-	TRBV5-1	TRBD2
CSASLGFSSYEQYF	TGCAGTGCCTCGCTCGGGTTTTCCTCCTACGAGCAGTACTTC	TRBJ2-7	-	TRBV20-1	-
CSARDLGGSGSTDTQYF	TGCAGTGCTAGAGATCTTGGGGGTAGCGGGAGCACAGATACGCAGTATTTT	TRBJ2-3	-	TRBV20-1	TRBD2
CASSYYSGEVNEQFF	TGTGCCAGCAGCTACTATAGCGGGGAAGTAAATGAGCAGTTCTTC	TRBJ2-1	few	TRBV7-2	TRBD2
CASSPGLGEQFF	TGTGCCAGCAGCCCCGGTCTTGGGGAGCAGTTCTTC	TRBJ2-1	-	TRBV7-9	-
CSAAETGGRDQPQHF	TGCAGTGCTGCGGAAACAGGGGGACGTGATCAGCCCCAGCATTTT	TRBJ1-5	many	TRBV20-1	TRBD1
CSARDTWDSAYEQYF	TGCAGTGCTAGAGACACTTGGGACAGCGCCTACGAGCAGTACTTC	TRBJ2-7	few	TRBV20-1	TRBD1
CASSLARRSGRRQETQYF	TGTGCCAGCAGCTTAGCGCGTCGCAGCGGGAGACGACAAGAGACCCAGTACTTC	TRBJ2-5	-	TRBV7-2	TRBD2
CASSLLGPLDEQYF	TGCGCCAGCAGCTTACTTGGACCCCTCGACGAGCAGTACTTC	TRBJ2-7	-	TRBV4-1	-
CATSRVGAGVYGYTF	TGTGCCACCAGCAGAGTAGGAGCAGGAGTCTATGGCTACACCTTC	TRBJ1-2	-	TRBV15	-
CSARDLAGTTVLPYGYTF	TGCAGTGCTAGAGATTTAGCCGGGACGACCGTCCTTCCCTATGGCTACACCTTC	TRBJ1-2	few	TRBV20-1	-
CASSTPGAGELFF	TGTGCCAGCAGTACCCCAGGGGCCGGGGAGCTGTTTTTT	TRBJ2-2	few	TRBV6-1	-
CSTGDTGTETQYF	TGCAGCACGGGGGACACGGGTACGGAGACCCAGTACTTC	TRBJ2-5	few	TRBV29-1	-
CASSVGSYGTDTQYF	TGTGCCAGCAGCGTAGGATCATACGGCACAGATACGCAGTATTTT	TRBJ2-3	-	TRBV9	-
CASSTPLRETQYF	TGTGCCAGTAGTACTCCTCTCCGGGAGACCCAGTACTTC	TRBJ2-5	-	TRBV19	-
CAIGRENNEQFF	TGTGCCATCGGGCGGGAGAACAATGAGCAGTTCTTC	TRBJ2-1	few	TRBV10-3	TRBD2
CASSLARALYEQYF	TGTGCCAGCAGCTTAGCGCGGGCTCTCTACGAGCAGTACTTC	TRBJ2-7	-	TRBV7-8	-
CASSPTYRGSGQPQHF	TGCGCCAGCAGCCCCACGTACAGGGGATCAGGTCAGCCCCAGCATTTT	TRBJ1-5	few	TRBV5-1	TRBD1
CASSFSFTQYF	TGTGCCAGCAGTTTCAGCTTTACGCAGTATTTT	TRBJ2-3	-	TRBV6-2/TRBV6-3	-
CASRNRGENGNTKYF	TGTGCCAGCAGGAACAGGGGCGAAAATGGAAACACCAAATATTTT	TRBJ1-3	-	TRBV28	TRBD1
CATSNTYGYTF	TGTGCCACCAGTAATACCTATGGCTACACCTTC	TRBJ1-2	-	TRBV24-1	-
CSARGTGDSNQPQHF	TGCAGTGCTAGAGGGACAGGGGATAGCAATCAGCCCCAGCATTTT	TRBJ1-5	many	TRBV20-1	TRBD1
CSARVMGTSGSGANVLTF	TGCAGTGCTAGAGTCATGGGGACTAGCGGGTCTGGGGCCAACGTCCTGACTTTC	TRBJ2-6	-	TRBV20-1	TRBD2
CASSLLGTGGLDTQYF	TGTGCCAGCAGCTTACTCGGGACAGGAGGCTTAGATACGCAGTATTTT	TRBJ2-3	-	TRBV11-1	TRBD1
CASSQERTGEILSGELFF	TGCGCCAGCAGCCAAGAAAGGACAGGGGAGATCTTGTCCGGGGAGCTGTTTTTT	TRBJ2-2	many	TRBV4-3	TRBD1
CASSKNGQGAGSPLHF	TGTGCCAGCTCAAAAAACGGACAGGGAGCGGGTTCACCCCTCCACTTT	TRBJ1-6	-	TRBV18	TRBD1